The present TCR beta chain was sequenced within a study of cytomegalovirus exposure and HLA in healthy donors. This CDR3 spans 13 amino acids. V lost 6 bases and J lost 3, with 12 bases in between. Germline V gene data show CDR1 as SQVTM and CDR2 as ANQGSEA. Primers included in the PCR were 60 Vbeta and 13 Jbeta primers. Clones were sequenced by immunoSEQ multiplex PCR, and TCRdb holds only the in-frame ones, with some missing. The sample has 150,000 to 200,000 clones, 75% to 85% seen once. Sequencing used PBMCs. The sequence came from a girl aged 2-10 years in good health and CMV-seropositive. The rearrangement uses TRBV29-1 and TRBJ1-3; D gene uncertain. The CDR3 sequence is CSVAMRSGNTIYF. CDR3 sequence (DNA): TGCAGCGTCGCCATGAGAAGTGGAAACACCATATATTTT.